These 8 T cell receptor beta chains were sequenced from one sample in a study of blood T cells in healthy people across ages (dated by TCRdb to the mid-2010s). Receptor amplification or capture employed 5' RACE. Sequenced on an Illumina HiSeq 2500. A second PCR of roughly 7 to 12 cycles was run with a J-beta primer mix and a sample-barcoded 5' primer. TCRdb reanalyzed the raw reads on its own, using fastp at Q25 for trimming and MiXCR for clone calling, and kept in-frame beta chains. Merged by CDR3 protein, the rows form single entries marked with the most common genes and DNA. In all, the sample holds fewer than 950,000 distinct CDR3 sequences, and less than 70% of those were seen once. The ten largest account for around 40% of the sample. Sequencing was done on a sample of blood. The source is a man older than 75 in good health.

The chain uses TRBV12-3 or TRBV12-4 and TRBJ2-5; D could derive from TRBD1 or TRBD2 (5 bases each). The J call is doubtful: the DNA matches TRBJ2-7 better. CDR3 size: 15 residues. The CDR3 reads CASSSRPGPQNEQYF. In DNA, the CDR3 is TGTGCCAGCAGCTCCCGACCGGGACCCCAAAACGAGCAGTACTTC.

This clonotype has more than one count but fewer than ten. In DNA, the CDR3 is TGTGCCAGCAGCCGGACTATCTCCTACGAGCAGTACTTC. Its translation: CASSRTISYEQYF. The chain carries TRBV6-5 and TRBJ2-7; TRBD2 might be the D (6 bases). Between the trimmed V and J ends, which lost 6 bases and 0 bases, there was a span of 9 bases. This CDR3 has 13 amino acids. Looked up from germline, CDR1 is MNHEY and CDR2 is SVGAGI.

The J gene is TRBJ1-2, the V gene TRBV5-1; TRBD1 aligns across 8 bases. CDR1 and CDR2 from the germline V gene are SGHRS and YFSETQ. CDR3 length equals 17 residues. Losses at the gene ends were 3 bases for V and 4 bases for J; bases not matched to a gene: 14. The chain's CDR3 is CASSWTQAGGSTYGYTF. The DNA of the CDR3 is TGCGCCAGCAGCTGGACCCAAGCAGGGGGCTCTACCTATGGCTACACCTTC.

The genes are TRBV7-9 and TRBJ1-6; D is unclear. V was cut by 1 base and J by 8 bases, with 9 bases left in between. Germline V CDR1 and CDR2: SEHNR, FQNEAQ (reference sequence). The CDR3 is 14 residues long. CDR3 sequence reads: CASSLDPVDSPLHF. The DNA for the CDR3 is TGTGCCAGCAGCTTAGACCCGGTGGATTCACCCCTCCACTTT.

There are a few counts of this clonotype. V gene TRBV29-1 combines with J gene TRBJ2-7; D unclear. The CDR3 is made up of 12 amino acids. Germline V CDR1 and CDR2: SQVTM, ANQGSEA. V lost 5 bases, J lost 0 bases, and 8 bases lay in between. The chain's CDR3 is CSVRPSSYEQYF. The CDR3 nucleotides read TGCAGCGTTAGGCCGAGCTCCTACGAGCAGTACTTC.

The chain has TRBV10-3 and TRBJ1-2; 7 bases fit TRBD1. CDR1 and CDR2 (germline): ENHRY, SYGVKD. The CDR3 loop spans 13 amino acids. Trimming removed 10 bases from V and 8 bases from J; junction bases left unmatched: 13. CDR3 sequence: CATNLGQDEGYTF. The CDR3 DNA sequence: TGTGCCACCAACCTTGGACAGGACGAGGGCTACACCTTC.

This clonotype was detected only once. V usage is TRBV5-8 and J usage is TRBJ2-4; D gene unclear. Germline lookup yields CDR1 SGHTS and CDR2 YDEGEE. V lost 4 bases, J lost 13 bases, and 9 bases lay in between. The CDR3 is 10 amino acids. The CDR3 here is CASSRDAQYF. The CDR3, as DNA: TGTGCCAGCAGCAGGGATGCGCAGTACTTC.

The chain is built from TRBV20-1 and TRBJ1-6, with unresolved D. The CDR3 totals 14 residues. V was trimmed by 2 bases and J by 10 bases, leaving 15 bases between them. The germline CDR1 and CDR2 sequences are DFQATT and SNEGSKA (reference sequence). The DNA of the CDR3 is TGCAGTGCTAGAACCGACCTAATTCTGTCACCCCTCCACTTT. This encodes CSARTDLILSPLHF.